A single sample gave rise to the 21 T cell receptor beta chains below, sequenced in a study of Graves' ophthalmopathy and Graves' hyperthyroidism. The sequenced template was RNA, covering the TCR beta CDR3 region. In the first round, RT-PCR was carried out with HTBI primers, and a multiplex PCR formed the second round. TCRdb fed the multiplex PCR reads into MiXCR, producing one record per CDR3 protein. Among approximately 700,000 distinct CDR3 sequences listed, about 41% were seen once. The specimen sequenced was peripheral blood. The receptors stem from an adult man with Graves' ophthalmopathy.

This clonotype was picked up many times. The CDR3 DNA reads as TGCGCCAGCAAACAAGACGGCGCCGGGTATTCACCCCTCCACTTT. This codes for CASKQDGAGYSPLHF. This chain connects TRBV5-1 to TRBJ1-6; D uncertain. The germline CDR1 and CDR2 sequences are SGHRS and YFSETQ. Trimming took 6 bases from V and 8 from J, leaving 18 bases between them. The CDR3 length is 15 residues.

This clonotype has a count of ten or more. The J gene is TRBJ1-1, the V gene TRBV25-1, with D perhaps TRBD1 (5 bases). Germline CDR1 MGHDK, CDR2 SYGVNS. This CDR3 is 17 amino acids long. Trimming removed 6 bases at V and 3 bases at J, with 23 bases between. The CDR3: CASSGPIWGREDTEAFF. In nucleotides, the CDR3 is TGTGCCAGCAGCGGACCTATCTGGGGCAGGGAGGACACTGAAGCTTTCTTT. Full variable domain (missing parts from reference TRBV25-1 and TRBJ1-1): EADIYQTPRYLVIGTGKKITLECSQTMGHDKMYWYQQDPGMELHLIHYSYGVNSTEKGDLSSESTVSRIRTEHFPLTLESARPSHTSQYLCASSGPIWGREDTEAFFGQGTRLTVV.

This clonotype showed up just a few times. V and J are TRBV7-2 and TRBJ1-4, with TRBD1 matching 7 bases. Germline CDR1 and CDR2: SGHTA and FQGNSA. The CDR3 sequence is 15 residues long. Trimming cost V 5 bases and J 5 bases; bases outside gene matches: 8. The CDR3 bases are TGTGCCAGCAGCCATGACAGGGTACTCAATGAAAAACTGTTTTTT. This sequence encodes CASSHDRVLNEKLFF.

This clonotype has more than one count but fewer than ten. CDR3 amino acids: CASSENIGEQYF. The CDR3, as DNA: TGTGCCAGCAGCGAAAATATAGGCGAGCAGTACTTC. This chain joins TRBV6-6 and TRBJ2-7; D uncertain. V was shortened by 6 bases and J by 6 bases, with 12 bases between the two germline ends. This CDR3 spans 12 amino acids. Germline-derived CDR1 and CDR2 are MNHNY and SVGAGI (reference sequence).

The chain links TRBV25-1 to TRBJ1-4; 7 bases are shared with TRBD1. CDR1 MGHDK and CDR2 SYGVNS come from the germline V gene. The CDR3 runs to 14 residues. V lost 4 bases and J lost 6; bases outside the gene matches: 5. DNA of the CDR3: TGTGCCAGCAGTGGAGACAGGGTGGATGAAAAACTGTTTTTT. Translating gives CASSGDRVDEKLFF.

This clonotype was observed at least ten times. The V gene is TRBV7-6, the J gene TRBJ2-2; D perhaps matches TRBD2 (5 bases). Germline values: CDR1 SGHVS, CDR2 FNYEAQ. V lost 7 bases, J lost 5 bases, and 20 bases lay in between. The CDR3 is 16 residues long. DNA for the CDR3: TGTGCCAGCACCGCACGGCGGAGGTTCGGGACCGGGGAGCTGTTTTTT. Translating gives CASTARRRFGTGELFF.

The J gene is TRBJ1-2, the V gene TRBV15, with D possibly matching TRBD1 (5 bases). Per the germline V gene, CDR1 is LNHNV and CDR2 is YYDKDF (reference sequence). The germline V and J ends were trimmed by 4 bases and 7 bases, with 22 bases remaining between them. The CDR3 is made up of 16 amino acids. The CDR3 is CATSKPHLKSGTGYTF. The CDR3 DNA reads as TGTGCCACCAGCAAACCCCACCTGAAGTCGGGGACTGGCTACACCTTC.

There are many counts of this clonotype. The chain links TRBV7-8 to TRBJ2-7, with 8 bases lining up with TRBD2. The length of the CDR3 is 13 residues. V shed 5 bases, J shed 2 bases, and the junction held 2 bases outside the gene matches. Per germline, CDR1 SGHVS and CDR2 FQNEAQ. The CDR3 loop reads CASSRGLAYEQYF. CDR3 nucleotide sequence: TGTGCCAGCAGCCGGGGACTAGCCTACGAGCAGTACTTC.

The table lists this clonotype with many counts. The CDR3 loop reads CASSSDEKLFF. The CDR3 region has the DNA TGTGCCAGTAGCTCTGATGAAAAACTGTTTTTT. The genes are TRBV19 and TRBJ1-4; D ambiguous. The germline gives CDR1 LNHDA, CDR2 SQIVND (reference sequence). The CDR3 loop spans 11 amino acids. Trimming removed 6 bases from V and 6 bases from J, with 5 bases in between.

The chain uses TRBV25-1 and TRBJ2-6; D is unresolved. Trimming cost V 8 bases and J 1 base, with 6 bases left between them. Germline loops: CDR1 MGHDK, CDR2 SYGVNS. The CDR3 is 13 residues long. The CDR3 DNA sequence: TGTGCCAGCCTCCTTTCTGGGGCCAACGTCCTGACTTTC. Protein: CASLLSGANVLTF.

This clonotype occurred many times. The chain employs TRBV9 and TRBJ1-1; no clear D. Trimming took off 4 bases at V and 1 base at J, with 17 bases between the two ends. CDR1 is SGDLS, CDR2 YYNGEE, per germline. This CDR3 contains 16 residues. DNA for the CDR3: TGTGCCAGCAGCTCCCCTCAGGAGGGAGAGAACACTGAAGCTTTCTTT. Its protein is CASSSPQEGENTEAFF.

In this sample, this clonotype turned up a few times. The V call is TRBV12-3 or TRBV12-4, the J call TRBJ2-3; D may be TRBD2 (6 bases). CDR3 size: 15 residues. V was trimmed by 7 bases and J by 4 bases, leaving 18 bases between them. The chain's CDR3 is CASIPLRLGADTQYF. In DNA, the CDR3 is TGTGCCAGCATCCCCCTCCGACTAGGGGCAGATACGCAGTATTTT.

Concerning this clonotype: A junction end diverges from the germline sequence, so it may reflect a read error. The chain uses TRBV24-1 and TRBJ2-7, with 10 bases aligning to TRBD2. In germline, CDR1 is KGHDR, CDR2 SFDVKD. This CDR3 comprises 14 residues. The CDR3 loop is CASSGLAGAGEQYF. The DNA of the CDR3 is TGTGCCAGCAGTGGGCTAGCGGGGGCGGGCGAGCAGTACTTC.

This clonotype came up a few times. The rearrangement uses TRBV29-1 and TRBJ2-3; unclear D gene. This CDR3 has 12 residues. V was cut by 5 bases and J by 1 base, with 7 bases left in between. Germline assignment: CDR1 SQVTM and CDR2 ANQGSEA. The CDR3 sequence: CSVLQGTDTQYF. CDR3 DNA: TGCAGCGTTCTTCAGGGCACAGATACGCAGTATTTT.

The sample holds many counts of this clonotype. The V call is TRBV5-1, the J call TRBJ2-7, with 7 bases aligning to TRBD1. The CDR3 length is 14 residues. After removal of 2 bases from V and 5 bases from J, the junction contained 7 bases not matched to a gene. Germline-derived CDR1 and CDR2 are SGHRS and YFSETQ. The CDR3 coding sequence is TGCGCCAGCAGCTTCCGACAGGGTCTGAACGAGCAGTACTTC. Amino acid sequence: CASSFRQGLNEQYF.

This clonotype was recorded many times. The chain couples TRBV20-1 to TRBJ1-1; no reliable D call. Germline V gene sequence: CDR1 DFQATT, CDR2 SNEGSKA (reference sequence). Trimming stripped 2 bases from V and 8 bases from J, with 12 bases between. CDR3 size: 12 residues. As DNA, the CDR3 is TGCAGTGCTAGATCTTCCGGGCCAGAAGCTTTCTTT. It specifies CSARSSGPEAFF.

V usage is TRBV12-3 or TRBV12-4 and J usage is TRBJ1-2, with unresolved D. V lost 7 bases to trimming and J lost 5 bases, with 11 bases between them. The CDR3 has 12 amino acids. Written as DNA, the CDR3 is TGTGCCAGCACCCGCGGGAGGTATGGCTACACCTTC. Protein product: CASTRGRYGYTF.

There are many counts of this clonotype. This chain links TRBV20-1 with TRBJ1-1; D gene uncertain. The CDR3 contains 11 residues. Trimming shortened V by 1 base and J by 4 bases, and 4 bases separated the two germline ends. Per germline, CDR1 DFQATT and CDR2 SNEGSKA (reference sequence). CDR3 sequence reads: CSARVLTEAFF. DNA for the CDR3: TGCAGTGCTAGAGTACTCACTGAAGCTTTCTTT.

This clonotype was observed at least ten times. The genes are TRBV2 and TRBJ2-7, with TRBD1 matching 7 bases. CDR1 is SNHLY and CDR2 is FYNNEI in the germline V gene. CDR3 length: 12 amino acids. The V gene end was trimmed by 6 bases and the J gene end by 5 bases; junction bases not matched to a gene: 4. The CDR3 nucleotides are TGTGCCAGCAGCTACGGACAGGACGAGCAGTACTTC. Protein: CASSYGQDEQYF.

This clonotype was observed a few times. The chain employs TRBV6-5 and TRBJ2-6; 7 bases map to TRBD1. After removal of 6 bases from V and 0 bases from J, the junction contained 5 bases not matched to a gene. The CDR3 totals 16 residues. Germline V gives CDR1 MNHEY, CDR2 SVGAGI. DNA of the CDR3: TGTGCCAGCAGGGGACAGCGTTACTCTGGGGCCAACGTCCTGACTTTC. This translates into CASRGQRYSGANVLTF.

This clonotype appeared a few times. The chain employs TRBV7-2 and TRBJ2-5; 9 bases agree with TRBD2. The germline CDR1 and CDR2 sequences are SGHTA and FQGNSA. The CDR3 is 16 residues long. J was trimmed by 2 bases and V by 1 base; bases with no gene match: 5. CDR3 sequence reads: CASSLDPSGNQETQYF. The DNA of the CDR3 is TGTGCCAGCAGCTTAGATCCTAGCGGGAATCAAGAGACCCAGTACTTC.